This T cell receptor (beta chain) is from a study of T cells in Graves' hyperthyroidism and ophthalmopathy. Study-wide findings and caveats: Classification by a 13 V-J model distinguished ophthalmopathy from stable hyperthyroidism. Most expanded thyroid clonotypes above 0.001 also appeared in blood.

The V and J ends lost 6 bases and 1 base, in that order; junction bases with no gene match: 7. The CDR3 is made up of 16 amino acids. The germline gives CDR1 SGHTA, CDR2 FQGNSA. This clonotype was detected a few times. The antigen is not known. The CDR3 regions of TCR beta were amplified from RNA transcripts. TCR CDR3 underwent first-round RT-PCR with the HTBI primer set. One entry per CDR3 protein results from TCRdb running MiXCR on the multiplex PCR reads. The sample shows roughly 720,000 distinct CDR3 sequences, about 18% of them seen only once. The authors deemed Graves' hyperthyroidism stable absent ophthalmopathy progression within 18 months. Clinicians diagnosed patients from clinical symptoms, serum thyroxine and TRAb, thyroid ultrasound and orbital computed tomography.

V is TRBV7-2 and J is TRBJ1-4, with 8 bases that match TRBD1. The sequenced material came from blood. This sequence originates from a man aged 50 or older with Graves' hyperthyroidism. Here the CDR3 DNA reads TGTGCCAGCAGTTTTGCCAGGGGGCGAACTAATGAAAAACTGTTTTTT. Amino acid sequence: CASSFARGRTNEKLFF. The variable domain in full, with the rest retrieved from reference TRBV7-2 and TRBJ1-4, is GAGVSQSPSNKVTEKGKDVELRCDPISGHTALYWYRQSLGQGLEFLIYFQGNSAPDKSGLPSDRFSAERTGGSVSTLTIQRTQQEDSAVYLCASSFARGRTNEKLFFGSGTQLSVL.